The count of the clone carrying this TCR beta chain is one. This record belongs to a study of blood T cell repertoires in COVID-19. Study details: The analysed material was cDNA or gDNA that came from T cells, B-cell-depleted T cells, or PBMCs.

Produced via immunoSEQ multiplex PCR; TCRdb's table is partial and in-frame only. This sample has about 240,000 clones; roughly nine tenths occur once, and the top ten carry roughly 5.8%. The V and J ends lost 4 bases and 4 bases respectively, with 13 bases between them. The CDR3 consists of 14 residues. The germline V gene has CDR1 SGHTA and CDR2 FQGNSA. The J gene is TRBJ1-2, the V gene TRBV7-2; D is uncertain. This receptor was obtained from a man in his sixties with acute or convalescent COVID-19. Sequencing input: peripheral blood. The CDR3 DNA sequence: TGTGCCAGCAGCTCCCAGGTTAACGTCTATGGCTACACCTTC. It translates to CASSSQVNVYGYTF.